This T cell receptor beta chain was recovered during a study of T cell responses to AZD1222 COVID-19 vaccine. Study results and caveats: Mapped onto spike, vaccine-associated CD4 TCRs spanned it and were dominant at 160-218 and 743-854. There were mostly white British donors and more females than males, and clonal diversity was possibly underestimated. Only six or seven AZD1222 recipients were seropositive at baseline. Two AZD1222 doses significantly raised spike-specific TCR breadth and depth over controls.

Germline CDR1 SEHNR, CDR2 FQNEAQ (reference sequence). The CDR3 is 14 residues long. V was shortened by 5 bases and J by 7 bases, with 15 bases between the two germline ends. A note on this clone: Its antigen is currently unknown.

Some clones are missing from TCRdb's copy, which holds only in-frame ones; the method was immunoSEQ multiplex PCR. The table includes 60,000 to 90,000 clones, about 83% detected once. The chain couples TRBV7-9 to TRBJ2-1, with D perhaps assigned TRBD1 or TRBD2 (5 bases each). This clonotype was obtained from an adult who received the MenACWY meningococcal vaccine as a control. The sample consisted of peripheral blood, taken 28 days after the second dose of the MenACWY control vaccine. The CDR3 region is CASSGWDRENEQFF. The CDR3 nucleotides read TGTGCCAGCAGCGGATGGGACCGAGAGAATGAGCAGTTCTTC.